This T cell receptor (beta chain) was captured in a study of blood T cell repertoires in COVID-19. Study-wide context: The United States, Italy and Spain were the sources of the acute and convalescent COVID-19 samples.

In the original analysis: Reference gene primer amplification gave nucleated cell count estimates. The protocol was immunoSEQ multiplex PCR, while the TCRdb copy is restricted to in-frame clones and leaves out a portion. Clonal size and the V and J genes are those of that table, whereas D and trimming came from the DNA. The sample records fewer than 250,000 clones, around 80% being singletons. The germline gives CDR1 ENHRY, CDR2 SYGVKD. The CDR3 is made up of 15 amino acids. V trimming: 4 bases; J trimming: 7 bases; junction bases outside the gene matches: 8. This TCR was sampled from a woman older than 75 with acute or convalescent COVID-19. Sequencing input: peripheral blood. This chain links TRBV10-3 with TRBJ1-2, with 11 positions matching TRBD1. The CDR3 DNA follows: TGTGCCATCAGTGGGCGAGGACAGGGGGCTTCTGGCTACACCTTC. Translation gives CAISGRGQGASGYTF.